The source of this TCR beta chain is a study of cytomegalovirus exposure and HLA in healthy donors (dated by TCRdb to 2017 to 2019). At the level of the whole study: An earlier analysis of 587 of the donors reported more than 250 Gb of sequence data and about 100 million unique TCR beta sequences from about 180 million T cells. The number of donors typed differed by locus, with roughly 620-640 for A, B, C, DRB1 and DQB1, around 560 for DQA1, 600 to 610 for DPA1, and over 400 for DPB1. The genetic ancestry cluster associated with self-reported Caucasian donors included about 84% of the roughly 410 genotyped donors. Roughly 5 DR-DQ haplotypes were treated as single units for association and clustering because of strong linkage in the cohort. Among 350 to 400 genotyped donors of the cohort, an average of around 240,000 unique TCR beta nucleotide sequences were sequenced per donor, approximately 20% of them non-productive. Rather than using new phenotypic data, the later analysis identified candidate immune exposures from TCR beta sequences and from how often those sequences occurred across donors. A later analysis re-analyzed previously published TCR beta repertoires from 600 to 850 donors and added high-resolution HLA genotyping to study TCR occurrence patterns. The study was designed to test whether signatures of past pathogen exposure could be identified by cataloging public T cell receptors. HLA typing covered class I and class II loci at four-digit resolution. An early release covering roughly 580 HLA-typed donors comprised approximately 290 gigabases of sequencing data and tens of millions of unique TCR sequences. To predict cytomegalovirus infection status, the study brought together high-throughput TCR immunosequencing, statistical association of individual TCRs with disease status, and machine learning. Alongside the repertoire data, information on donor age, sex, ethnicity and CMV serostatus was compiled. The T cell repertoires of 666 subjects were profiled by immunosequencing and related to cytomegalovirus serostatus. A separate validation cohort of roughly 130 different subjects was used in addition to the roughly 700-subject first cohort. A later genetic analysis took genome-wide SNP genotypes for about 60% of the roughly 670 donors and used that subset as a discovery cohort. An earlier analysis of several hundred of the donors applied high-throughput TCR beta sequencing to assess whether each TCR beta V gene segment acted as functional or pseudogenic. All discovery cohort repertoires had been generated on a single sequencing platform. Paper-wide results and their limitations: Only TCR beta chains were sequenced in this cohort, and the absence of alpha or paired-chain data limited detectable features. The classifier was reported to diagnose cytomegalovirus status with high specificity and sensitivity in both the original and validation cohorts. A later analysis found that HLA-associated TCR beta chains were more clonally expanded and had lower generation probabilities than equally common non-associated chains. Most CMV-associated TCR beta chains appeared to be HLA-restricted in a later analysis, and the HLA associations seemed to be driven largely by CMV exposure. Several of the top co-occurrence clusters appeared to be linked to parvovirus B19, influenza, CMV and Epstein-Barr virus, according to a later analysis. V-gene and J-gene trimming of TCR beta chains was associated with a missense DCLRE1C variant in a later genetic analysis, and the association was replicated in an independent cohort. Across donors, most TCR sequences were observed very rarely, whereas some public TCRs were present in many individuals. The authors suggested that the approach could potentially be extended to other disease states and immunological phenotypes. HLA typing was unavailable for some donors at each locus, so association tests used only the typed subset. According to a later analysis, TCR association rates differed among HLA loci, with DRB1 alleles showing the most associated TCRs and HLA-C alleles showing the fewest. Compared with the approximately 670-donor mean, donors in an Asian-associated ancestry cluster had fewer N-insertions in productive TCRs, according to a later genetic analysis. The sequencing pipeline was judged likely to have produced a cluster of highly shared sequence variants as a technical artifact. Linkage disequilibrium might explain the correlated functional status among segregating V segments, but an unknown experimental factor could not be excluded. In vitro tests confirmed that a few of the cytomegalovirus-associated TCR beta chains recognize cytomegalovirus antigens. When HLA alleles, especially DR and DQ, strongly co-occurred, attributing TCR associations to individual alleles was difficult. An earlier analysis of roughly 570 of the donors showed that most TCR beta V segments appeared in productive rearrangements either about 90% or about 30% of the time, which broadly matched IMGT annotations. Seventeen rarely observed V segments, including chromosome 9 orphons, were excluded from the earlier analysis of approximately 500 of the donors because counts were too low. Some IMGT-functional V segments, including TRBV6-2 and TRBV6-3, could not be told apart with the 87-base-pair reads, so those segments were excluded. A later analysis associated roughly 17,000 TCR beta sequences with specific HLA alleles at a false discovery rate of 0.05. A total of fewer than 200 TCR beta chains were listed by the study as associated with cytomegalovirus. Presence/absence analyses assumed roughly uniform sequencing depth across donors, an assumption that may not hold. A further reported finding was that TCR beta sequences accurately predicted the HLA-A and HLA-B alleles for most subjects in the first cohort. Immune exposure information for the cohort was limited to CMV serostatus.

Libraries were made using the immunoSEQ multiplex PCR assay. For the multiplex PCR, a mixture combining 60 forward primers for TCR Vbeta segments and 13 reverse primers for TCR Jbeta segments was used. A multiplex PCR assay on genomic DNA amplified the CDR3 region of rearranged TCR beta genes. On the Illumina HiSeq System, the amplified TCR beta libraries were sequenced as 87-base-pair reads. The paper's data handling went like this. A later analysis counted about 80 million unique TCR beta chains across the 650 to 800 repertoires, and roughly 10 million of these chains were shared by at least two donors. Raw reads were error-corrected and collapsed into unique sequences with a nearest-neighbor algorithm that merged closely related sequences to remove PCR and sequencing errors. CDR3 sequences were aligned to IMGT reference sequences to assign V, D and J gene segments. Each retained sequence needed at least a six-nucleotide match to both a V gene segment and a J gene segment. A rearrangement was called productive if the CDR3 had no stop codons and remained in frame with V and J, and every other rearrangement was called non-productive. CDR3 was defined according to IMGT convention as the region running from the second conserved V-encoded cysteine to the conserved J-encoded phenylalanine. The earlier analysis of about 620 of the donors excluded sequences that lacked an unambiguous match to a single V gene segment. In an earlier analysis of around 600 of the donors, V segments were called functional above 56.7% productive rearrangements and were called segregating when the between-donor standard deviation exceeded 5%. A statistical classification framework was developed to diagnose cytomegalovirus status using the catalog of TCR beta chain sequences. In a later analysis, TCR nucleotide sequences were compared against IMGT/GENE-DB human TR gene sequences so that V and J genes could be assigned. The TCRdist pipeline was used in a later analysis to assign CDR3 sequences and most-parsimonious VDJ recombination scenarios. In a later analysis, each TCR beta chain was defined by its CDR3 amino acid sequence together with its V-gene family, and reads without a unique V-gene family were excluded. As a way to deal with suspected cross-contamination and a sequencing artifact, a later analysis dropped more than 500 nucleotide sequences that were highly shared and had low generation probability. A later analysis calculated a clonal expansion index for each public chain from normalized within-repertoire ranks of inferred template counts. In a later analysis, generation probabilities were computed using a VDJ recombination model fitted to out-of-frame rearrangements, and the results were checked against IGoR. In a later analysis, TCR-TCR, TCR-HLA and TCR-CMV co-occurrence was scored with hypergeometric tests, and a repertoire-size bias correction was applied to TCR pairs. To estimate false discovery rates, a later analysis permuted the HLA or CMV assignments 20 times. A later analysis grouped co-occurring TCRs with DBSCAN, adding TCRdist sequence similarity when clustering within HLA-allele-positive subsets. Co-occurrence clustering excluded repertoires with fewer than 30,000 or more than 120,000 public chains, plus five with anomalous nucleotide sharing. The table was pulled from immuneACCESS by TCRdb, which kept in-frame rearrangements only. Such tables lose some clones; where checked, under half of the loss comes from unresolved V genes, and the rest has no known cause. V, J and clone size are those of that table, while D and trimming were read from the DNA. The sample table holds 100,000 to 150,000 clones, of which 60% to 80% were seen once. Around 3.3% of the sample goes to the ten largest clones.

A remark on this clone: Its target antigen remains unknown. Qualities for individual bases were not recorded, and no much larger clone is one base off.

Spanning cysteine to phenylalanine, the CDR3 consists of 13 amino acids. The kept DNA is CDR3 alone, 39 bases in frame from the first base. V sheds 7 bases and J sheds 4 bases, leaving 11 bases between their ends. The germline V gene supplies CDR1 SNHLY and CDR2 FYNNEI. The cohort comprised 666 healthy bone marrow donors. All cohort members were sampled while nominally healthy, although unrecorded immune exposures were likely present. The donor was CMV seronegative and belonged to the group of around 350 seronegative cohort members. A peripheral blood sample was provided by each donor, and peripheral blood mononuclear cells were used for TCR beta sequencing. Genomic DNA extraction from the blood cell samples was performed with the Qiagen DNeasy Blood Extraction Kit.

This receptor chain uses TRBV2 and TRBJ2-1, with the D call perhaps TRBD1 or TRBD2, as 5 bases match in each case. This receptor was taken from a woman aged 45-59 years in good health and CMV-seronegative. Sequencing input: PBMCs. The CDR3 corresponds to CASNEGPYNEQFF. The sequence in DNA is TGTGCCAGCAATGAGGGGCCTTACAATGAGCAGTTCTTC.